The 8 T cell receptor beta chains listed next were all sequenced from one sample in a study of T cells in localized non-small cell lung cancer (dated by TCRdb to about 2020). Library preparation employed the immunoSEQ multiplex PCR assay. Held by TCRdb, this immuneACCESS table contains in-frame sequences only and omits some clones. Under half of the omission traces to an unresolved V gene where checked; the cause of the rest is unknown. The sample yields 30,000 to 40,000 clones; about 90% were counted once. In total, the top ten clones hold roughly 4.2% of the sample. Material: peripheral blood, obtained before any cancer treatment. These receptors were collected from a man aged 35-75 years with stage I lung adenocarcinoma.

This chain links TRBV11-2 with TRBJ2-2; tentative D call: TRBD2 (5 bases). Trimming removed 8 bases from V and 4 bases from J, with 11 bases in between. The CDR3 spans 13 residues. CDR1 SGHAT and CDR2 FQNNGV come from the germline V gene. Here the CDR3 DNA reads TGTGCCAGCCGAATAGGGAGCACCGGGGAGCTGTTTTTT. Amino acid sequence: CASRIGSTGELFF.

The CDR3 here is CASSVGWGGANTGELFF. Here the CDR3 DNA reads TGTGCCAGCAGCGTTGGCTGGGGCGGGGCGAACACCGGGGAGCTGTTTTTT. The V gene is TRBV9, the J gene TRBJ2-2, with D possibly being TRBD2 (6 bases). The CDR3 consists of 17 residues. Per the germline V gene, CDR1 is SGDLS and CDR2 is YYNGEE. The ends were cut back, 2 bases at V and 0 bases at J, with 14 bases in the middle.

The chain employs TRBV9 and TRBJ2-1; 8 bases line up with TRBD2. With V trimmed by 5 bases and J by 9 bases, 7 bases remained unmatched. Germline V gene sequence: CDR1 SGDLS, CDR2 YYNGEE. This CDR3 has 13 residues. The CDR3 here is CASSGPRGGEQFF. CDR3 in DNA: TGTGCCAGCAGTGGTCCCCGGGGGGGTGAGCAGTTCTTC.

The chain recombines TRBV11-3 with TRBJ2-1; D remains ambiguous. Germline V lookup: CDR1 SGHNT, CDR2 YENEEA. Trimming left V 5 bases short and J 5 bases short, with 7 bases between. The CDR3 has 12 amino acids. CDR3: CASSLTNNEQFF. CDR3 DNA: TGTGCCAGCAGCCTAACAAACAATGAGCAGTTCTTC.

This clone is medium-sized by share. This chain links TRBV5-3 with TRBJ1-3; D is unclear. TRBV5-3 carries the ORF label, with uncertain function. V was shortened by 0 bases and J by 0 bases, with 13 bases between the two germline ends. The CDR3 is 17 amino acids. Written as DNA, the CDR3 is TGTGCCAGAAGCTTGGCCGTCATCAGGAGCTCTGGAAACACCATATATTTT. It specifies CARSLAVIRSSGNTIYF.

The table lists this clone with a count of one. This chain uses TRBV18 with TRBJ1-2; D not certain. Trimming removed 2 bases from V and 8 bases from J, with 15 bases in between. This CDR3 has 14 residues. The germline gives CDR1 KGHSH, CDR2 LQKENI. CDR3 loop: CASSPKSGVAGYTF. DNA for the CDR3: TGTGCCAGCTCACCAAAGAGCGGGGTGGCGGGCTACACCTTC.

The chain combines TRBV15 with TRBJ1-2; D uncertain. V was cut by 4 bases and J by 3 bases, with 21 bases left in between. Germline values: CDR1 LNHNV, CDR2 YYDKDF (reference sequence). This CDR3 has 17 residues. CDR3 bases: TGTGCCACCAGCAAAGGTGACGGGCCGAAACCCTACTATGGCTACACCTTC. Its translation: CATSKGDGPKPYYGYTF.

Turning to this clone: The same CDR3 can be traced to other DNA sequences in this sample. The V and J genes are TRBV18 and TRBJ2-3; TRBD1 aligns across 9 bases. The V gene end was trimmed by 2 bases and the J gene end by 0 bases; junction bases not matched to a gene: 0. This CDR3 has 15 amino acids. Germline assignment: CDR1 KGHSH and CDR2 LQKENI. CDR3 protein: CASSPTGGSTDTQYF. CDR3 in DNA: TGTGCCAGCTCACCAACAGGGGGCAGCACAGATACGCAGTATTTT. Variable domain in full (rest from reference TRBV18 and TRBJ2-3): NAGVMQNPRHLVRRRGQEARLRCSPMKGHSHVYWYRQLPEEGLKFMVYLQKENIIDESGMPKERFSAEFPKEGPSILRIQQVVRGDSAAYFCASSPTGGSTDTQYFGPGTRLTVL.